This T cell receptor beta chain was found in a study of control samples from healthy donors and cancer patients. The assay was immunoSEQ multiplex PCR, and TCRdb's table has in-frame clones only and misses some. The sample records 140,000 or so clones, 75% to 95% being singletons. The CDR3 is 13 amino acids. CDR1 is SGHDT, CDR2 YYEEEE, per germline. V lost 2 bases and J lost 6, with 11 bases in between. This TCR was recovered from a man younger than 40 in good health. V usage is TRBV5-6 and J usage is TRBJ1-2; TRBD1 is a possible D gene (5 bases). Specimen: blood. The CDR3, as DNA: TGTGCCAGCAGCTTAAAATCAGGGAATGGCTACACCTTC. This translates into CASSLKSGNGYTF. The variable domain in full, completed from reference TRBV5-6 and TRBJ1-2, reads DAGVTQSPTHLIKTRGQQVTLRCSPKSGHDTVSWYQQALGQGPQFIFQYYEEEERQRGNFPDRFSGHQFPNYSSELNVNALLLGDSALYLCASSLKSGNGYTFGSGTRLTVV.